A selection of T cell receptor beta chains follows, all from one sample in a study of early T cells in non-severe SARS-CoV-2 infection. TCRdb used MiXCR to reprocess the 5' RACE reads, holding one entry per CDR3 protein. Found here are about 64,000 distinct CDR3 sequences, 8% to 9% of them singletons; the top ten hold around 15%. The specimen comprised whole blood, sampled at baseline. The source is an adult who was a healthcare worker with PCR-confirmed SARS-CoV-2 infection or an uninfected control (not recorded which). Each CDR3 is given with its conserved first and last residue. Each record gives: clone size, V gene, D gene, J gene, CDR3 DNA, CDR3 protein. D genes are given only for firm matches. Part of the rows lack a size; the others show once, few, many or a class for expanded clones.

-	TRBV15	-	TRBJ1-2	TGTGCCACCAGCAGGTCGGGGGAACATGGCTACACCTTC	CATSRSGEHGYTF
few	TRBV7-2	-	TRBJ2-1	TGTGCCAGCAGTTCGGGGATTCAGTTCTTC	CASSSGIQFF
many	TRBV6-2/TRBV6-3	-	TRBJ2-3	TGTGCCAGCAGCCCCGCAAGCTCGGATACGCAGTATTTT	CASSPASSDTQYF
-	TRBV6-6	-	TRBJ2-3	TGTGCCAGCAGCTTTAATCGGGCCCGCGATACGCAGTATTTT	CASSFNRARDTQYF
many	TRBV27	-	TRBJ2-7	TGTGCCAGCAGTTACAGAGGGCCGATCGACGAGCAGTACTTC	CASSYRGPIDEQYF
many	TRBV12-3/TRBV12-4	-	TRBJ2-2	TGTGCCAGCAGCGATCTACAGGGGAGGACCGGGGAGCTGTTTTTT	CASSDLQGRTGELFF
many	TRBV20-1	TRBD2	TRBJ2-7	TGCAGTGCTCCAGGGAGCGGGGGTGTTACCTACGAGCAGTACTTC	CSAPGSGGVTYEQYF
many	TRBV9	TRBD1	TRBJ2-1	TGTGCCAGCAGCGTAGGGGACAGGGAATACAATGAGCAGTTCTTC	CASSVGDREYNEQFF
-	TRBV5-1	-	TRBJ1-4	TGCGCCAGCAGCTTGTCACGGTTGACTAATGAAAAACTGTTTTTT	CASSLSRLTNEKLFF
many	TRBV12-3/TRBV12-4	-	TRBJ2-5	TGTGCCAGCAGTTCAGGGAACCAAGAGACCCAGTACTTC	CASSSGNQETQYF